These 24 T cell receptor beta chains were all obtained from the same sample, sequenced in a study of glioma-infiltrating T cells. Amplification of TCR alpha and beta CDR3 regions from RNA used iRepertoire nested multiplex PCR. Each CDR3 protein gets one entry after TCRdb re-called the multiplex PCR reads with MiXCR. This sample has around 350,000 distinct CDR3 sequences, with roughly two fifths found just once. The sample was glioma tissue, nonneoplastic brain tissue, or PBMCs (not recorded which). The receptor source for this set is a human donor with low-grade glioma or glioblastoma, undergoing nonglioma brain surgery, or in good health (not recorded which).

As for this clonotype: At one of its ends the junction is not consistent with the germline gene, which may arise from a read error. The chain couples TRBV20-1 to TRBJ2-5; tentative D call: TRBD2 (5 bases). The germline CDR1 and CDR2 sequences are DFQATT and SNEGSKA (reference sequence). The CDR3 has 15 residues. Here the CDR3 DNA reads TGCAGTGCTACCCGGAGTTTGAGGGAGAGGTCCGAGCAGTCCTTC. It translates to CSATRSLRERSEQSF.

As for this clonotype: This may come from a read error, since a much larger clone is one base off. The V and J genes are TRBV24-1 and TRBJ2-3, with D possibly TRBD1 on 6 matching bases. Germline values: CDR1 KGHDR, CDR2 SFDVKD. The length of the CDR3 is 15 residues. As DNA, the CDR3 is TGTGTCACCAGTGATCCCGGACAGACCACAGATACGCAGTATTTT. It codes for CVTSDPGQTTDTQYF.

This chain uses TRBV6-1 with TRBJ2-7; D uncertain. Germline CDR1 MNHNS, CDR2 SASEGT. Trimming pared 0 bases from V and 3 bases from J, leaving 9 bases between. This CDR3 contains 14 residues. DNA of the CDR3: TGTGCCAGCAGTGAAGCCCTGACGAGCTACGAGCAGTACTTC. Translated: CASSEALTSYEQYF.

Comments on this clonotype: Since the CDR3 does not end with the conserved phenylalanine or tryptophan, this likely comes from a read error. V usage is TRBV2 and J usage is TRBJ2-3; TRBD2 agrees at 14 bases. V gave up 8 bases and J gave up 4 bases; unmatched junction bases: 5. The germline V gene has CDR1 SNHLY and CDR2 FYNNEI. The CDR3 length is 15 residues. The CDR3, as DNA: TGTGCCAGCGGGACTAGCGGGAGAATATCAGATACGCAGTATCTT. It codes for CASGTSGRISDTQYL.

The chain joins TRBV4-1 to TRBJ2-5; D remains unclear. Trimming took off 0 bases at V and 3 bases at J, with 8 bases between the two ends. CDR1 and CDR2 (germline): MGHRA, YSYEKL. The CDR3 loop spans 14 amino acids. The CDR3 region is CASSQDDLEETQYF. The CDR3 region has the DNA TGCGCCAGCAGCCAAGATGACTTGGAAGAGACCCAGTACTTC.

The chain is built from TRBV2 and TRBJ1-2, with TRBD1 identical over 7 bases. CDR3 size: 12 residues. Trimming cost V 9 bases and J 7 bases; bases outside gene matches: 8. Germline V gives CDR1 SNHLY, CDR2 FYNNEI. Here the CDR3 reads CASSDTGAGYTF. The DNA for the CDR3 is TGTGCCAGTAGCGACACAGGGGCTGGCTACACCTTC.

The chain joins TRBV20-1 to TRBJ2-2; D gene ambiguous. Per the germline V gene, CDR1 is DFQATT and CDR2 is SNEGSKA (reference sequence). The CDR3 covers 16 residues. V was shortened by 0 bases and J by 3 bases, with 14 bases between the two germline ends. This chain's CDR3 is CSARDSDVIYTGELFF. The CDR3 bases are TGCAGTGCTAGAGATTCGGATGTTATATACACCGGGGAGCTGTTTTTT.

The rearrangement links TRBV7-2 to TRBJ1-5; possible D gene TRBD1, 5 bases. V lost 5 bases to trimming and J lost 0 bases, with 8 bases between them. This CDR3 is built from 14 residues. Germline CDR1 reads SGHTA; CDR2 reads FQGNSA. The CDR3, as DNA: TGTGCCAGCAGCCAAAGGGGTAGCAATCAGCCCCAGCATTTT. Its translation: CASSQRGSNQPQHF. Looking up the rest from reference TRBV7-2 and TRBJ1-5 gives the full variable domain: GAGVSQSPSNKVTEKGKDVELRCDPISGHTALYWYRQSLGQGLEFLIYFQGNSAPDKSGLPSDRFSAERTGGSVSTLTIQRTQQEDSAVYLCASSQRGSNQPQHFGDGTRLSIL.

This clonotype turned up a few times. The chain is built from TRBV28 and TRBJ1-2, with no clear D. Germline V CDR1 and CDR2: MDHEN, SYDVKM. Deletions cut 9 bases from V and 3 bases from J, with 14 bases between. The CDR3 runs to 13 residues. The DNA of the CDR3 is TGTGCCAGTCTTTCCAGGAGGGACTATGGCTACACCTTC. Its translation: CASLSRRDYGYTF.

The chain's CDR3 is CASSTGLAGEGETQYF. CDR3 in DNA: TGTGCCAGCAGCACCGGACTAGCGGGAGAGGGTGAGACCCAGTACTTC. The J gene is TRBJ2-5, the V gene TRBV7-9; 13 nucleotides line up with TRBD2. V lost 5 bases and J lost 5; bases outside the gene matches: 8. This CDR3 spans 16 amino acids. In germline, CDR1 is SEHNR, CDR2 FQNEAQ (reference sequence).

This chain links TRBV4-2 with TRBJ1-1, with TRBD1 as a possible D gene (5 bases). Trimming removed 0 bases from V and 8 bases from J, with 19 bases in between. The CDR3 sequence is 16 residues long. The germline V gene encodes CDR1 LGHNA and CDR2 YNFKEQ. The CDR3, as DNA: TGTGCCAGCAGCCAAGATATGTCCAGAGCCTGGGACGAAGCTTTCTTT. It is translated as CASSQDMSRAWDEAFF.

This clonotype has only a few counts. This chain links TRBV19 with TRBJ1-5; D is uncertain. The germline V gene encodes CDR1 LNHDA and CDR2 SQIVND (reference sequence). CDR3 length: 9 amino acids. The ends were cut back, 9 bases at V and 7 bases at J, with 4 bases in the middle. This CDR3 reads CARSQPQHF. DNA of the CDR3: TGTGCCAGAAGCCAGCCCCAGCATTTT.

V gene TRBV20-1 combines with J gene TRBJ2-1; D remains unclear. The CDR3 runs to 13 residues. Per the germline V gene, CDR1 is DFQATT and CDR2 is SNEGSKA (reference sequence). Trimming removed 5 bases at V and 8 bases at J, with 16 bases between. CDR3 DNA: TGCAGTGCTCATACGGGTCCCGGCGATGAGCAGTTCTTC. Its protein is CSAHTGPGDEQFF.

This clonotype was observed a handful of times. The V gene is TRBV20-1, the J gene TRBJ2-1; possible D gene TRBD2, 5 bases. Trimming pared 1 base from V and 0 bases from J, leaving 16 bases between. The CDR3 is 17 amino acids. Germline CDR1 is DFQATT and CDR2 is SNEGSKA (reference sequence). The CDR3 DNA follows: TGCAGTGCTAGAGCCAGGACTGCGGGCCTCTCCTACAATGAGCAGTTCTTC. It is translated as CSARARTAGLSYNEQFF.

Only a few counts were recorded for this clonotype. V and J are TRBV28 and TRBJ2-1; 8 nucleotides align to TRBD2. Germline CDR1 MDHEN, CDR2 SYDVKM. This CDR3 region has 15 residues. V gave up 1 base and J gave up 5 bases; unmatched junction bases: 4. The CDR3 DNA reads as TGTGCCAGCAGTTTATTGGCCGGGAGGGACAATGAGCAGTTCTTC. It is translated as CASSLLAGRDNEQFF.

The V gene is TRBV20-1, the J gene TRBJ1-1, with 9 bases fitting TRBD1. Germline V gene sequence: CDR1 DFQATT, CDR2 SNEGSKA (reference sequence). CDR3 size: 17 residues. V trimming: 0 bases; J trimming: 1 base; junction bases outside the gene matches: 9. The CDR3 protein is CSARDLWTGEWNTEAFF. The CDR3, as DNA: TGCAGTGCTAGAGATCTGTGGACAGGGGAATGGAACACTGAAGCTTTCTTT.

This clonotype was detected a few times. This chain links TRBV28 with TRBJ2-2, with a tentative D call TRBD1 (6 bases). Germline V gene lookup returns CDR1 MDHEN and CDR2 SYDVKM. V gave up 2 bases and J gave up 6 bases, with 13 bases separating them. The CDR3 extends over 15 amino acids. The CDR3 sequence: CASSLGAEGAGELFF. CDR3 coding DNA: TGTGCCAGCAGTTTAGGAGCCGAGGGGGCCGGGGAGCTGTTTTTT.

The rearrangement uses TRBV5-4 and TRBJ2-1; 9 bases map to TRBD1. Trimming at V came to 4 bases and at J to 0 bases, leaving 5 bases not matched to a gene. CDR3 length: 16 amino acids. CDR1 and CDR2 from the germline V gene are SGHNT and YYREEE (reference sequence). The CDR3 nucleotides are TGTGCCAGCAGCCTGGAACAGGGGGCCTCCTACAATGAGCAGTTCTTC. Amino acids: CASSLEQGASYNEQFF.

Regarding this clonotype: One junction end disagrees with the germline gene, perhaps due to a read error. The rearrangement joins TRBV5-4 to TRBJ1-1, with TRBD1 as a possible D gene (6 bases). Germline CDR1 and CDR2: SGHNT and YYREEE (reference sequence). This CDR3 has 17 residues. Written as DNA, the CDR3 is TGTGCCAGCAGCCGGGTTCCAGGGGAGTATGGTAACACTAAAGCCTTCTTT. The encoded protein is CASSRVPGEYGNTKAFF.

The chain combines TRBV19 with TRBJ1-2; 8 bases agree with TRBD1. The J segment lost 8 bases and the V segment lost 5 bases, leaving 7 bases of the junction unmatched. Germline V gene sequence: CDR1 LNHDA, CDR2 SQIVND (reference sequence). The CDR3 runs 13 residues. The CDR3 nucleotides read TGTGCCAGTAGTGGACAGGGCCTCGGAGGCTACACCTTC. Protein: CASSGQGLGGYTF.

The chain is built from TRBV20-1 and TRBJ2-7; 7 bases fit TRBD2. CDR1 is DFQATT, CDR2 SNEGSKA, per germline (reference sequence). This CDR3 region has 16 residues. Trimming took 1 base from V and 5 from J; bases not matched to a gene: 14. The CDR3 is CSARVYDRGVENEQYF. For the CDR3, the DNA is TGCAGTGCTAGAGTGTATGATCGGGGGGTTGAGAACGAGCAGTACTTC.

As to this clonotype: Since a much larger clone is just one base distant, this may be a read error. J is TRBJ1-2 and V is TRBV27, with a tentative D call TRBD1 (5 bases). The V gene's germline CDR1 is MNHEY and CDR2 SMNVEV (reference sequence). The ends were cut back, 6 bases at V and 7 bases at J, with 15 bases in the middle. The CDR3 is made up of 13 amino acids. The CDR3 loop reads CASRTMRQPGYTF. The CDR3, as DNA: TGTGCCAGCAGGACGATGAGACAGCCTGGCTACACCTTC.

With respect to this clonotype: A much larger clone sits a single nucleotide away, making a read error possible. The V and J genes are TRBV6-1 and TRBJ1-2, with a possible D match to TRBD1 (5 bases). This CDR3 comprises 12 residues. Germline CDR1 MNHNS, CDR2 SASEGT. V was cut by 1 base and J by 10 bases, with 10 bases left in between. DNA of the CDR3: TGTGCCAGCAGTGAAGATGCGGGGCTCTACACCTTC. It specifies CASSEDAGLYTF.

About this clonotype itself: This sequence may be a read error, since a much larger clone differs from it by one base. This chain joins TRBV27 and TRBJ2-7, with 9 bases aligning to TRBD1. Germline assignment: CDR1 MNHEY and CDR2 SMNVEV (reference sequence). This CDR3 region has 15 residues. The CDR3 loop is CTTSLGTGLGYEQYF. CDR3 nucleotide sequence: TGTACCACCTCCCTGGGGACAGGGTTGGGGTACGAGCAGTACTTC.